This TCR beta chain stems from a study of T cell changes during pregnancy in multiple sclerosis. Clones were sequenced by immunoSEQ multiplex PCR, and TCRdb holds only the in-frame ones, with some missing. The sample records 60,000 to 70,000 clones, around nine tenths being singletons. There are 14 residues in the CDR3. The germline V gene has CDR1 SNHLY and CDR2 FYNNEI. Trimming removed 4 bases from V and 1 base from J, with 8 bases in between. V is TRBV2 and J is TRBJ1-3; D unresolved. The sequences come from peripheral blood, collected in the third trimester of pregnancy. The origin of this receptor is a female donor in good health, enrolled as a control in a pregnancy study. The CDR3 region has the DNA TGTGCCAGCAGTGTAGAAGCGTCTGGAAACACCATATATTTT. Amino acid sequence: CASSVEASGNTIYF.